The following is a T cell receptor (beta chain) sequence with its context. Its target is not known. TCRdb keeps only in-frame clones here, not all; method: immunoSEQ multiplex PCR. The repertoire includes roughly 100,000 clones, almost 90% of them detected once, and over 4.5% sits in the top ten. This sample was taken from a study of T cell responses to AZD1222 COVID-19 vaccine. The study, taken as a whole, reports: Rises in breadth and depth of Spike-specific TCRs came after two AZD1222 doses. At baseline, just 5 or 6 AZD1222 recipients tested seropositive. In the spike-specific TCR repertoire, nearly half reportedly target unmutated variant regions. Donors in the cohort were predominantly white British and more often female, and clonal diversity was possibly underestimated.

Trimming left V 10 bases short and J 5 bases short, with 17 bases between. The germline gives CDR1 MDHEN, CDR2 SYDVKM. The CDR3 runs to 13 residues. The sample in question was peripheral blood, obtained on day 0 of AZD1222 vaccination. V gene TRBV28 combines with J gene TRBJ1-1; tentative D call: TRBD1 (5 bases). The clonotype originates from an adult in good health. CDR3 region: CATEGQGGTEAFF. CDR3 DNA sequence: TGTGCCACTGAGGGGCAGGGTGGAACTGAAGCTTTCTTT.